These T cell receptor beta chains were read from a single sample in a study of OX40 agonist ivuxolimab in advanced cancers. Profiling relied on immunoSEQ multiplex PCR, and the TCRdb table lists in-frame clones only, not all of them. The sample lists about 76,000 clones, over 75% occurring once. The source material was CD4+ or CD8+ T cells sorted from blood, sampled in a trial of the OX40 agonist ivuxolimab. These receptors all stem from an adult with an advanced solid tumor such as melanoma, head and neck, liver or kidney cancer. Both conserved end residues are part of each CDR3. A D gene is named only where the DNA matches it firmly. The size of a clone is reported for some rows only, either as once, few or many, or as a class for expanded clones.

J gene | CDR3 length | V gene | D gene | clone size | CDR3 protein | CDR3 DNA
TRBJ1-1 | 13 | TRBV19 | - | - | CASSINRDTEAFF | TGTGCCAGTAGTATAAACAGGGACACTGAAGCTTTCTTT
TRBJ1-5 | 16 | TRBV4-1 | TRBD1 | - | CASRQTGTGKNQPQHF | TGCGCCAGCAGGCAAACCGGGACAGGAAAAAATCAGCCCCAGCATTTT
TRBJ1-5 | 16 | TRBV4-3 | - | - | CASSQFLAGTNQPQHF | TGCGCCAGCAGCCAGTTCTTGGCCGGAACCAATCAGCCCCAGCATTTT
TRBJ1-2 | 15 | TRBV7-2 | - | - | CASSLDARGGYGYTF | TGTGCCAGCAGCTTAGATGCCAGGGGTGGCTATGGCTACACCTTC
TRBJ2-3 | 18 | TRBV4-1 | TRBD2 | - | CASSQEMAGGRNTDTQYF | TGCGCCAGCAGCCAAGAGATGGCGGGGGGGCGAAACACAGATACGCAGTATTTT
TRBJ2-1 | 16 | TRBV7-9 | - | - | CASSSEAAESYNEQFF | TGTGCCAGCAGCTCCGAGGCAGCGGAGTCCTACAATGAGCAGTTCTTC
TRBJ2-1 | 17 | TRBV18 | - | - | CASSPPTGGSSYNEQFF | TGTGCCAGCTCACCACCGACAGGTGGGAGCTCCTACAATGAGCAGTTCTTC
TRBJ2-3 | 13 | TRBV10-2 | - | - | CASMGGLTDTQYF | TGCGCCAGCATGGGAGGACTCACAGATACGCAGTATTTT
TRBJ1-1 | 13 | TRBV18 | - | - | CASGAGQNTEAFF | TGTGCCAGCGGCGCGGGACAGAACACTGAAGCTTTCTTT
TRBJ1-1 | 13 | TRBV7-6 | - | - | CASSPAQYGEAFF | TGTGCCAGCAGCCCGGCGCAGTACGGTGAAGCTTTCTTT
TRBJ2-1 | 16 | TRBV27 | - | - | CASSTLAGPRIVEQFF | TGTGCCAGCAGCACGTTGGCTGGGCCACGTATAGTTGAGCAGTTCTTC
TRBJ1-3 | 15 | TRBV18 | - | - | CASSPPDTYGNTIYF | TGTGCCAGCTCACCACCGGACACGTATGGAAACACCATATATTTT
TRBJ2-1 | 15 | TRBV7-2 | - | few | CASSPPGARYNEQFF | TGTGCCAGCAGCCCGCCGGGGGCGCGGTACAATGAGCAGTTCTTC
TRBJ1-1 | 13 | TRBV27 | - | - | CASSLNPNTEAFF | TGTGCCAGCAGTTTAAATCCGAACACTGAAGCTTTCTTT
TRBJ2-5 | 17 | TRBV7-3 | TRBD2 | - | CASSPGTSGGRGETQYF | TGTGCCAGCAGTCCCGGGACTAGCGGGGGGCGGGGAGAGACCCAGTACTTC
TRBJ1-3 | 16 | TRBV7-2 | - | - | CASSLVDGLTGNTIYF | TGTGCCAGCAGCTTAGTCGACGGGCTCACTGGAAACACCATATATTTT
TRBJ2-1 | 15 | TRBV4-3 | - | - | CASSQVRGARNEQFF | TGCGCCAGCAGCCAGGTCCGAGGGGCGCGAAATGAGCAGTTCTTC
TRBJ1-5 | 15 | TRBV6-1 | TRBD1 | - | CASSESGTGGQPQHF | TGTGCCAGCAGTGAATCCGGGACAGGTGGGCAGCCCCAGCATTTT
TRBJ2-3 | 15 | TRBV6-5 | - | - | CASSNWGGGSDTQYF | TGTGCCAGCAGTAACTGGGGAGGGGGCTCAGATACGCAGTATTTT
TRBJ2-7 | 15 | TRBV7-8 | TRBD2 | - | CASSKGRTSVNEQYF | TGTGCCAGCAGCAAAGGCCGGACTAGCGTTAACGAGCAGTACTTC
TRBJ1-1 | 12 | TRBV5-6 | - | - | CASSLWSYQAFF | TGTGCCAGCAGCTTGTGGAGTTACCAAGCTTTCTTT
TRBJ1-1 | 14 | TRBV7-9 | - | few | CASSTGTENTEAFF | TGTGCCAGCAGCACCGGGACCGAGAACACTGAAGCTTTCTTT
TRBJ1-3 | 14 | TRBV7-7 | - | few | CASSLTDRGGTIYF | TGTGCTAGCAGCTTAACCGACAGAGGAGGCACCATATATTTT
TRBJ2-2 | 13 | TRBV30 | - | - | CAWKRGSSGELFF | TGTGCCTGGAAGAGGGGATCCTCCGGGGAGCTGTTTTTT
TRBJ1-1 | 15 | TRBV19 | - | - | CASTIIQAGGGKAFF | TGTGCCAGTACCATAATCCAGGCGGGGGGAGGGAAAGCTTTCTTT
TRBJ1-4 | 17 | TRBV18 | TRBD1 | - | CASSSGAWTGHNEKLFF | TGTGCCAGCTCATCAGGAGCCTGGACAGGGCATAATGAAAAACTGTTTTTT
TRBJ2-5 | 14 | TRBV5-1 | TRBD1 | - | CASSDPGTEETQYF | TGCGCCAGCAGCGACCCCGGGACAGAAGAGACCCAGTACTTC
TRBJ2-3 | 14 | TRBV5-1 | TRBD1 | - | CASRLQGFTDTQYF | TGCGCTTCCCGCCTACAGGGGTTCACAGATACGCAGTATTTT
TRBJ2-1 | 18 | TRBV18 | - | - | CASSPGGGPQSSYNEQFF | TGTGCCAGCTCACCGGGCGGCGGCCCCCAGAGCTCCTACAATGAGCAGTTCTTC
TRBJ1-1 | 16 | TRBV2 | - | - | CANTSPGGGSGTEAFF | TGTGCCAATACATCCCCCGGCGGGGGATCGGGGACTGAAGCTTTCTTT
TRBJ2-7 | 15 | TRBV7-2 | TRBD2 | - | CASSLIAGGSYEQYF | TGTGCCAGCAGCTTAATAGCGGGGGGGTCCTACGAGCAGTACTTC
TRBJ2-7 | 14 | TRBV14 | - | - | CASSPSLGGYEQYF | TGTGCCAGCAGCCCCTCGTTGGGCGGTTACGAGCAGTACTTC
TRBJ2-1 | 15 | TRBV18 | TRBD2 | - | CASSRQTSGYNEQFF | TGTGCCAGCTCACGACAGACTAGCGGCTACAATGAGCAGTTCTTC
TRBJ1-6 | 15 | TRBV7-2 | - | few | CASSLAPGQGSPLHF | TGTGCCAGCAGCTTAGCGCCAGGGCAGGGTTCACCCCTCCACTTT
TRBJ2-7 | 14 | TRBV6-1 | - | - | CASSEVAEDREQYF | TGTGCCAGCAGTGAAGTAGCGGAAGATCGGGAGCAGTACTTC
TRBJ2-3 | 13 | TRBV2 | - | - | CASAPRRTDTQYF | TGTGCCAGCGCCCCGAGGCGCACAGATACGCAGTATTTT
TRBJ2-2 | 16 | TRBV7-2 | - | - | CASSLEQGGGPGELFF | TGTGCCAGCAGCTTAGAACAGGGTGGAGGGCCCGGGGAGCTGTTTTTT
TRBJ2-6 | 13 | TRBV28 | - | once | CASSLTGANVLTF | TGTGCCAGCAGTTTAACCGGGGCCAACGTCCTGACTTTC
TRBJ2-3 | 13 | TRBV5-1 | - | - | CASSLQGTDTQYF | TGCGCCAGCAGCTTGCAGGGAACAGATACGCAGTATTTT
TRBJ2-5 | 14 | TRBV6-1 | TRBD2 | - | CASSLAGGWETQYF | TGTGCCAGCAGTCTAGCGGGGGGATGGGAGACCCAGTACTTC
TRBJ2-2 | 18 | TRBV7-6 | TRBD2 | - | CASSLNRQRGLRAGELFF | TGTGCCAGCAGCTTGAATCGTCAGCGGGGTCTCCGCGCCGGGGAGCTGTTTTTT
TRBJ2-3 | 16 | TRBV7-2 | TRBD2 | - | CASSLWTSGSTDTQYF | TGTGCCAGCAGCCTTTGGACTAGCGGCTCCACAGATACGCAGTATTTT
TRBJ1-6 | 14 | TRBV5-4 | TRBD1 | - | CASSLAGGGSPLHF | TGTGCCAGCAGCTTGGCAGGGGGCGGGTCACCCCTCCACTTT
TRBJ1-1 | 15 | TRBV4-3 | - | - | CASSQDDYVRLGAFF | TGCGCCAGCAGCCAGGATGATTACGTTAGATTGGGAGCTTTCTTT
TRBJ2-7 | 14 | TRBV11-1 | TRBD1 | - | CASSYLQGSYEQYF | TGTGCCAGCAGCTACTTACAGGGGTCCTACGAGCAGTACTTC
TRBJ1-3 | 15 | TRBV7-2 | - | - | CASSLGGASGNTIYF | TGTGCCAGCAGCCTGGGGGGGGCTTCTGGAAACACCATATATTTT
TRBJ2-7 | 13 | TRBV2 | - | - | CASRGVGDYEQYF | TGTGCCAGCAGGGGGGTGGGAGACTACGAGCAGTACTTC
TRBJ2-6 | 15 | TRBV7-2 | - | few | CASSLGSSGANVLTF | TGTGCCAGCAGCTTAGGTAGCTCGGGGGCCAACGTCCTGACTTTC
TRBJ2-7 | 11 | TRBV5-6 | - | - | CASSFGYEQYF | TGTGCCAGCAGCTTCGGGTACGAGCAGTACTTC
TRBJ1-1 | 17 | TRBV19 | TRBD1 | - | CASSATPGTGQNTEAFF | TGTGCCAGTAGTGCCACCCCCGGGACAGGGCAGAACACTGAAGCTTTCTTT
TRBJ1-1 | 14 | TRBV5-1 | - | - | CASSLVPGMTEAFF | TGCGCCAGCAGCTTGGTTCCAGGGATGACTGAAGCTTTCTTT
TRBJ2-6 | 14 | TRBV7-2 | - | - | CASSPLYGANVLTF | TGTGCCAGCAGCCCACTCTACGGGGCCAACGTCCTGACTTTC
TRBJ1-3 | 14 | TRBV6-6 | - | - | CASTFTSSGNTIYF | TGTGCCAGCACCTTTACAAGTTCTGGAAACACCATATATTTT
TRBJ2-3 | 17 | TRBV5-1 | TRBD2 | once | CASSLEASGSSTDTQYF | TGCGCCAGCAGCTTGGAGGCTAGCGGATCTAGCACAGATACGCAGTATTTT
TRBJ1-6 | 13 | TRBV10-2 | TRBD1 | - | CASNQGAYSPLHF | TGCGCCAGCAATCAGGGGGCCTATTCACCCCTCCACTTT